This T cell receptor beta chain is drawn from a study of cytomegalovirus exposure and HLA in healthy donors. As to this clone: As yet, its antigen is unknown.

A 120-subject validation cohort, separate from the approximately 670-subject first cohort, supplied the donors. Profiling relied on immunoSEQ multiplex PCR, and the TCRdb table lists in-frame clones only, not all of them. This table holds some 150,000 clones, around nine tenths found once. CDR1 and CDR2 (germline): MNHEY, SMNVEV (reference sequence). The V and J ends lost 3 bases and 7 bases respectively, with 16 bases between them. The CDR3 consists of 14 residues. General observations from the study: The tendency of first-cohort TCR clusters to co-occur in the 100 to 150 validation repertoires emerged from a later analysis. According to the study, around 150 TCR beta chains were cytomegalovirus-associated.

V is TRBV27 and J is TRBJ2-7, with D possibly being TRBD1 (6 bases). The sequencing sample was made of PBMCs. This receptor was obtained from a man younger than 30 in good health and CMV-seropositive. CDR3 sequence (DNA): TGTGCCAGCAGTTTTGGCCAGGGGTTGGGGGAGCAGTACTTC. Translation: CASSFGQGLGEQYF.